The 28 T cell receptor beta chains below come from one sample, sequenced in a study of T cells in Graves' hyperthyroidism and ophthalmopathy. The source material, RNA transcripts, was used to amplify TCR beta CDR3 regions. The HTBI primer set drove a first-round RT-PCR of the TCR CDR3. MiXCR, run by TCRdb on the multiplex PCR reads, gives a single entry per CDR3 protein. The sample has hundreds of thousands of distinct CDR3 sequences, approximately 15% seen once; the top ten hold about 10%. The sample taken for sequencing was blood. The source of these receptors is a woman aged 18-29 years with Graves' hyperthyroidism.

Many counts were recorded for this clonotype. The chain is built from TRBV6-1 and TRBJ1-1; D remains unclear. The CDR3 length is 14 residues. From germline, CDR1 is MNHNS and CDR2 SASEGT. V was cut by 4 bases and J by 0 bases, with 9 bases left in between. Here the CDR3 reads CASSGYSVNTEAFF. The CDR3 DNA follows: TGTGCCAGCAGTGGATACTCGGTGAACACTGAAGCTTTCTTT.

This clonotype was recorded many times. This chain uses TRBV2 with TRBJ1-1, with D possibly matching TRBD1 (5 bases). V shed 6 bases and J shed 3 bases, with 11 bases lying between them. CDR3 size: 13 residues. Germline V gene lookup returns CDR1 SNHLY and CDR2 FYNNEI. The CDR3 protein is CASSSGTDTEAFF. CDR3 bases: TGTGCCAGCAGCTCCGGGACGGACACTGAAGCTTTCTTT.

The V gene is TRBV19, the J gene TRBJ2-6, with D hard to call. The CDR3 totals 14 residues. The germline V and J ends were trimmed by 6 bases and 2 bases, with 8 bases remaining between them. Germline CDR1 LNHDA, CDR2 SQIVND (reference sequence). CDR3 nucleotide sequence: TGTGCCAGTAGCGGGCGGCCTGGGGCCAACGTCCTGACTTTC. Its protein is CASSGRPGANVLTF.

The chain uses TRBV20-1 and TRBJ2-5; D call uncertain. Trimming stripped 5 bases from V and 4 bases from J, with 8 bases between. Germline V CDR1 and CDR2: DFQATT, SNEGSKA (reference sequence). The CDR3 has 11 residues. The CDR3 region is CSAPWGETQYF. As DNA, the CDR3 is TGCAGTGCTCCATGGGGAGAGACCCAGTACTTC.

The J gene is TRBJ2-6, the V gene TRBV11-2, with D perhaps TRBD2 (7 bases). Germline CDR1 and CDR2: SGHAT and FQNNGV. The V and J ends lost 3 bases and 0 bases respectively, with 18 bases between them. CDR3 size: 19 residues. CDR3 nucleotide sequence: TGTGCCAGCAGCTTTCCGTGGGGGGGGCCCATCTCTGGGGCCAACGTCCTGACTTTC. Translation: CASSFPWGGPISGANVLTF.

This chain uses TRBV20-1 with TRBJ2-5; D possibly matches TRBD1 or TRBD2 (5 bases each). The CDR3 totals 12 residues. With 6 bases removed from V and 2 bases from J, the gap between germline ends came to 10 bases. Germline-derived CDR1 and CDR2 are DFQATT and SNEGSKA (reference sequence). CDR3 amino acids: CSAVRGQETQYF. CDR3 DNA sequence: TGCAGTGCCGTGAGGGGACAAGAGACCCAGTACTTC.

In this sample, this clonotype turned up many times. The chain uses TRBV20-1 and TRBJ1-1; weak D call: TRBD1 (5 bases). CDR1 and CDR2 (germline): DFQATT, SNEGSKA (reference sequence). V was clipped by 3 bases and J by 11 bases, with 16 bases between them. CDR3 length: 12 residues. CDR3: CSASPRAKTAFF. The CDR3 coding sequence is TGCAGTGCTAGTCCCAGGGCAAAAACGGCTTTCTTT.

This clonotype was detected many times. This chain uses TRBV5-6 with TRBJ2-5; 11 nucleotides match TRBD2. The CDR3 runs 15 residues. V lost 4 bases, J lost 4 bases, and 6 bases stayed unmatched. Germline CDR1 reads SGHDT; CDR2 reads YYEEEE. The CDR3 protein is CASSSVGLAGETQYF. In DNA form, the CDR3 reads TGTGCCAGCAGCAGCGTCGGACTAGCGGGAGAGACCCAGTACTTC.

This clonotype appeared many times. V gene TRBV5-1 combines with J gene TRBJ2-1; possible D gene TRBD1, 5 bases. Germline values: CDR1 SGHRS, CDR2 YFSETQ. Trimming left V 4 bases short and J 3 bases short, with 14 bases between. CDR3 size: 15 residues. The CDR3: CASSHQFDSYNEQFF. DNA of the CDR3: TGCGCCAGCAGCCATCAATTCGACAGCTACAATGAGCAGTTCTTC.

This clonotype was found a few times. The chain joins TRBV11-2 to TRBJ1-1; 7 positions match TRBD1. CDR1 and CDR2 (germline): SGHAT, FQNNGV. V lost 6 bases and J lost 1; bases outside the gene matches: 17. The CDR3 contains 18 residues. This chain's CDR3 is CASSPRGVGVMENTEAFF. CDR3 in DNA: TGTGCCAGCAGTCCCAGGGGGGTAGGGGTTATGGAGAACACTGAAGCTTTCTTT. The whole variable domain, filled in from reference TRBV11-2 and TRBJ1-1, reads EAGVAQSPRYKIIEKRQSVAFWCNPISGHATLYWYQQILGQGPKLLIQFQNNGVVDDSQLPKDRFSAERLKGVDSTLKIQPAKLEDSAVYLCASSPRGVGVMENTEAFFGQGTRLTVV.

The chain has TRBV4-2 and TRBJ2-4; TRBD2 aligns across 10 bases. J was trimmed by 5 bases and V by 1 base; bases with no gene match: 8. The CDR3 contains 17 residues. Per germline, CDR1 LGHNA and CDR2 YNFKEQ. As DNA, the CDR3 is TGTGCCAGCAGCCAAGGGGCTAGCGGGAGAATCGAAAACATTCAGTACTTC. Translating gives CASSQGASGRIENIQYF.

This clonotype was detected a few times. The V call is TRBV2, the J call TRBJ2-5; 7 bases agree with TRBD2. Unmatched junction bases numbered 2, after V lost 8 bases and J lost 5 bases. Germline CDR1 SNHLY, CDR2 FYNNEI. This CDR3 is built from 11 residues. The CDR3 sequence is CASQGGETQYF. The CDR3 DNA reads TGTGCCAGCCAGGGAGGGGAGACCCAGTACTTC.

This clonotype was detected many times. The gene calls are TRBV2 and TRBJ1-1, with 7 bases lining up with TRBD1. Germline values: CDR1 SNHLY, CDR2 FYNNEI. CDR3 length: 13 amino acids. V shed 10 bases, J shed 1 base, and the junction held 6 bases outside the gene matches. The CDR3 sequence: CANAGTANTEAFF. In DNA, the CDR3 is TGTGCCAACGCCGGGACAGCGAACACTGAAGCTTTCTTT. Full variable domain (remainder filled in from reference TRBV2 and TRBJ1-1): EPEVTQTPSHQVTQMGQEVILRCVPISNHLYFYWYRQILGQKVEFLVSFYNNEISEKSEIFDDQFSVERPDGSNFTLKIRSTKLEDSAMYFCANAGTANTEAFFGQGTRLTVV.

CDR3 sequence reads: CASSLGYLNQPQHF. The CDR3 region has the DNA TGTGCCAGCAGCTTGGGATACCTCAATCAGCCCCAGCATTTT. The chain uses TRBV5-6 and TRBJ1-5, with D hard to call. The germline V and J ends were trimmed by 0 bases and 3 bases, with 7 bases remaining between them. The CDR3 has 14 residues. CDR1 SGHDT and CDR2 YYEEEE come from the germline V gene. The entire variable domain, with the rest obtained from reference TRBV5-6 and TRBJ1-5, is as follows: DAGVTQSPTHLIKTRGQQVTLRCSPKSGHDTVSWYQQALGQGPQFIFQYYEEEERQRGNFPDRFSGHQFPNYSSELNVNALLLGDSALYLCASSLGYLNQPQHFGDGTRLSIL.

In its sample, this clonotype was seen a few times. At one end, the junction sequence differs from germline, possibly due to a read error. The chain is built from TRBV18 and TRBJ2-3, with D maybe TRBD1 (5 bases). Germline V gives CDR1 KGHSH, CDR2 LQKENI. The CDR3 covers 12 residues. Here the CDR3 DNA reads TGTGCCAGCTCACCGCGCACAGGTACGCAGTATTTT. It yields the protein CASSPRTGTQYF.

At least ten counts were recorded for this clonotype. The chain has TRBV28 and TRBJ2-7; D ambiguous. CDR1 is MDHEN, CDR2 SYDVKM, per germline. The CDR3 spans 17 residues. The V and J ends lost 3 bases and 6 bases respectively, with 24 bases between them. In nucleotides, the CDR3 is TGTGCCAGCAGTTTTCGAGCTGTGGGGTCGTCCCGGGTCGAGCAGTACTTC. Protein: CASSFRAVGSSRVEQYF.

This clonotype was observed at least ten times. This chain connects TRBV9 to TRBJ2-1; TRBD1 agrees at 9 bases. This CDR3 has 18 residues. Trimming took 0 bases from V and 0 from J; bases not matched to a gene: 7. Germline V gene data show CDR1 as SGDLS and CDR2 as YYNGEE. This CDR3 reads CASSVDQGTGLSYNEQFF. CDR3 coding DNA: TGTGCCAGCAGCGTAGACCAAGGGACAGGGCTCTCCTACAATGAGCAGTTCTTC.

This clonotype appeared a few times. This CDR3 reads CASSEEVDNEQFF. Written as DNA, the CDR3 is TGTGCCAGCAGTGAAGAAGTGGACAATGAGCAGTTCTTC. The V gene is TRBV2, the J gene TRBJ2-1; D remains unclear. Germline V lookup: CDR1 SNHLY, CDR2 FYNNEI. This CDR3 has 13 residues. V lost 1 base and J 5 bases, leaving 6 bases between the germline ends.

This clonotype was counted only a few times. The chain has TRBV30 and TRBJ2-3; 8 nucleotides align to TRBD2. CDR3 length: 14 residues. Germline V gene sequence: CDR1 GTSNPN, CDR2 SVGIG (reference sequence). Trimming cost V 3 bases and J 2 bases; bases outside gene matches: 4. Here the CDR3 reads CAWSGGGNTDTQYF. The CDR3 bases are TGTGCCTGGAGCGGGGGGGGAAACACAGATACGCAGTATTTT.

This rearrangement joins TRBV3-1 to TRBJ1-6; tentative D call: TRBD1 (6 bases). The CDR3 extends over 15 amino acids. Deletions cut 4 bases from V and 9 bases from J, with 16 bases between. CDR1 and CDR2 (germline): LGHDT, YNNKEL (reference sequence). CDR3 DNA: TGTGCCAGCAGCCCAGGCGTGCGGACAGTTTCACCCCTCCACTTT. Its translation is CASSPGVRTVSPLHF.

Comments on this clonotype: A much larger clone is a single base away; this may be a read error. The chain combines TRBV28 with TRBJ1-2; D gene ambiguous. CDR3 length: 11 amino acids. CDR1 is MDHEN, CDR2 SYDVKM, per germline. CDR3 amino acids: CSSSTHYGYTF. CDR3 coding DNA: TGTTCCAGCAGCACCCACTATGGCTACACCTTC.

This clonotype was recorded many times. The V gene is TRBV14, the J gene TRBJ2-7; D is possibly TRBD1 (6 bases). Germline CDR1 is SGHDN and CDR2 is FVKESK. This CDR3 contains 16 residues. V was pared by 3 bases and J by 0 bases, with 15 bases between. The CDR3 sequence: CASSHQTGDVSYEQYF. The CDR3 nucleotides read TGTGCCAGCAGCCACCAGACAGGCGACGTCTCCTACGAGCAGTACTTC.

This clonotype was observed at least ten times. This chain connects TRBV30 to TRBJ2-3, with 7 positions matching TRBD2. V lost 1 base and J lost 2; bases outside the gene matches: 9. Germline CDR1 is GTSNPN and CDR2 is SVGIG (reference sequence). This CDR3 is built from 16 residues. The CDR3 is CAWSGRLAVNTDTQYF. The CDR3, as DNA: TGTGCCTGGAGTGGGCGGCTAGCGGTAAACACAGATACGCAGTATTTT.

Ten or more counts support this clonotype. The chain couples TRBV2 to TRBJ1-1, with a tentative D call TRBD1 (6 bases). V gave up 6 bases and J gave up 1 base, with 9 bases separating them. Germline CDR1 is SNHLY and CDR2 is FYNNEI. The CDR3 covers 13 residues. CDR3 nucleotides: TGTGCCAGCAGGTACAGGGAGAACACTGAAGCTTTCTTT. It translates to CASRYRENTEAFF.

The gene calls are TRBV6-1 and TRBJ2-1; unclear D gene. Germline lookup yields CDR1 MNHNS and CDR2 SASEGT. The germline V and J ends were trimmed by 5 bases and 8 bases, with 25 bases remaining between them. This CDR3 comprises 17 residues. This chain's CDR3 is CASSPVRPILSGDEQFF. CDR3 DNA: TGTGCCAGCAGTCCCGTCCGACCAATCCTCTCCGGAGATGAGCAGTTCTTC.

This clonotype was counted many times. The V gene is TRBV20-1, the J gene TRBJ2-5; TRBD1 matches at 8 bases. V shed 6 bases and J 1 base; nucleotides not matched to a gene: 10. The CDR3 is 15 residues long. Germline V gives CDR1 DFQATT, CDR2 SNEGSKA (reference sequence). Here the CDR3 reads CSAKTGVLFQETQYF. The CDR3 DNA is TGCAGTGCCAAGACAGGGGTCCTTTTCCAAGAGACCCAGTACTTC.

In this sample, this clonotype turned up many times. The rearrangement joins TRBV27 to TRBJ2-1; 13 positions match TRBD2. The V gene's germline CDR1 is MNHEY and CDR2 SMNVEV (reference sequence). This CDR3 region has 17 residues. V gave up 3 bases and J gave up 4 bases; unmatched junction bases: 6. CDR3 protein: CASSFFRTSGRYNEQFF. The CDR3 nucleotides read TGTGCCAGCAGTTTTTTTAGGACTAGCGGGAGATACAATGAGCAGTTCTTC.

The table lists this clonotype with a few counts. The rearrangement joins TRBV12-3 or TRBV12-4 to TRBJ2-1; no clear D. V lost 6 bases to trimming and J lost 8 bases, with 23 bases between them. This CDR3 has 16 amino acids. The CDR3 sequence is CASSRLRALIRDEQFF. The CDR3 coding sequence is TGTGCCAGCAGCCGTCTCCGGGCCCTGATTAGGGATGAGCAGTTCTTC.